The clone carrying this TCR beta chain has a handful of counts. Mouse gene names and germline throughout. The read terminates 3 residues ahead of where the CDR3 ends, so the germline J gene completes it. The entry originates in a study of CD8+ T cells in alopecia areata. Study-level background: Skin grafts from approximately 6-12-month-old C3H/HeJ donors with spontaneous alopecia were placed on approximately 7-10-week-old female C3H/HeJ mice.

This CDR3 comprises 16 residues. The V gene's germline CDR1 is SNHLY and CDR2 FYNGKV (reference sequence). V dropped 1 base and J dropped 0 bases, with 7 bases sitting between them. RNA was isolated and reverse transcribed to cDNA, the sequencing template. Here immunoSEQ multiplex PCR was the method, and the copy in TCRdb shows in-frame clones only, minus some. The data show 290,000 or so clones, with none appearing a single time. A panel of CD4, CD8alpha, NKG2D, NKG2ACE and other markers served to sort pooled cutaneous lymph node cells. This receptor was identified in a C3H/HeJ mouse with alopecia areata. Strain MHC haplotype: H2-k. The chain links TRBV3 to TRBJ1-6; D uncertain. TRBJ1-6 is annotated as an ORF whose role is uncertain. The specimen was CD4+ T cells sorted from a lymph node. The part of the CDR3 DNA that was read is TGTGCCAGCAGCTTAGTTGGGGATTCCTATAATTCGCCC. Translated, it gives CASSLVGDSYNSP. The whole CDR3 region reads CASSLVGDSYNSPLYF.